Listed below are T cell receptor beta chains from one sample, sequenced in a study of T cell responses to AZD1222 COVID-19 vaccine. Profiling relied on immunoSEQ multiplex PCR, and the TCRdb table lists in-frame clones only, not all of them. The sample contains about 130,000 clones, 80% to 90% of which appear only once. The sample consisted of peripheral blood, taken on day 0 of AZD1222 vaccination. These TCRs come from an adult in good health. Both conserved end residues are trimmed from each CDR3. The D gene is left open where the match is weak.

V gene	D gene	J gene	CDR3 protein
TRBV20-1	TRBD2	TRBJ2-5	SASSPTSGSIETQY
TRBV5-1	TRBD2	TRBJ2-3	ASSPTSGRTDTQY
TRBV7-3	TRBD2	TRBJ2-2	ASSFGLAKNTGELF
TRBV9	NA	TRBJ1-1	ASSVVQGGTEAF
TRBV11-3	NA	TRBJ2-7	ASSLRAVPYEQY
TRBV6-1	NA	TRBJ1-2	ASSELIAGYT
TRBV10-1	TRBD2	TRBJ2-2	ASRQGTSGAGELF
TRBV9	NA	TRBJ2-7	ASSDGQSYEQY
TRBV5-5	TRBD2	TRBJ2-7	ASSRDPSSGYEQY
TRBV3-1/TRBV3-2	TRBD1	TRBJ2-7	ASSQAGQGSREQY
TRBV7-9	TRBD2	TRBJ2-7	ASSSSGGLGEQY
TRBV5-1	NA	TRBJ2-1	ASSLPNEQF
TRBV30	TRBD2	TRBJ2-5	AWSPTFRIGGVETQY
TRBV7-2	NA	TRBJ2-1	ASSLVRYNEQF
TRBV2	NA	TRBJ1-5	ASSDVVVVKPQH
TRBV7-9	NA	TRBJ1-2	ASSLSYGYT
TRBV5-1	TRBD1	TRBJ2-7	ASSLGLRTGEQY
TRBV4-3	NA	TRBJ2-5	ASSSQPPVATYQETQY
TRBV7-3	TRBD1	TRBJ2-2	ASSLWAGGTGELF
TRBV7-3	NA	TRBJ2-6	ASSPGPGANVLT
TRBV6-1	NA	TRBJ1-2	ASSEKARGGGYT
TRBV7-9	TRBD2	TRBJ2-5	ASSLIGLAGQETQY
TRBV9	TRBD2	TRBJ2-7	ASSGLADPYEQY
TRBV6-5	TRBD2	TRBJ2-7	ASSRLAGTDEQY
TRBV19	NA	TRBJ1-2	ASSGGTEGNYGYT
TRBV11-3	TRBD1	TRBJ2-5	ASSSGRTGLETQY
TRBV24-1	NA	TRBJ2-5	ATSDPAEYQETQY
TRBV7-9	NA	TRBJ1-3	ASRDSNLSGNTIY
TRBV4-3	NA	TRBJ2-5	ASSPGLSQETQY
TRBV11-2	TRBD2	TRBJ2-7	ASSTYSGSRNEQY
TRBV6-5	NA	TRBJ2-7	ASSYREGYEQY